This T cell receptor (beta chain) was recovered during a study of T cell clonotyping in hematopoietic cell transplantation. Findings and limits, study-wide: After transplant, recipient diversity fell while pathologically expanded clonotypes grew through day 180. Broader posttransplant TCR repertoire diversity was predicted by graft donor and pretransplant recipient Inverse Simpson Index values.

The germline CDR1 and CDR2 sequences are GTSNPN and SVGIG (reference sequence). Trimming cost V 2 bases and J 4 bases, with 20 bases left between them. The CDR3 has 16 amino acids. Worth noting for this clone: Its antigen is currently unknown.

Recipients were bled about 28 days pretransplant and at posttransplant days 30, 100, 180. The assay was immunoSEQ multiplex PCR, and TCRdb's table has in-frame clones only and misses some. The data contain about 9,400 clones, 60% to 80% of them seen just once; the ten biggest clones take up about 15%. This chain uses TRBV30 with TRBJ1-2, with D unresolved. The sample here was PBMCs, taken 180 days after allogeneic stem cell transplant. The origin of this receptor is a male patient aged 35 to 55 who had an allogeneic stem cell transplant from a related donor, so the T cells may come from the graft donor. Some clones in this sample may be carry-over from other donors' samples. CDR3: CAWSTGRDDYTYGYTF. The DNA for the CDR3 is TGTGCCTGGAGTACCGGGCGTGACGATTATACCTATGGCTACACCTTC.